The 3 T cell receptor beta chains given below trace back to one sample, sequenced in a study of blood T cells in healthy people across ages (dated by TCRdb to 2015 to 2017). Receptors were amplified or captured by 5' RACE. Sequencer: Illumina HiSeq 2500. A second about 7 to 11 cycle PCR used a sample-barcoded 5' primer and a J-beta primer mix. TCRdb trimmed public reads at Q25 via fastp, called clones via MiXCR and kept in-frame beta chains. Each entry merges the rows of one CDR3 protein and shows their most common DNA and genes. Across this sample there are 590,000 or so distinct CDR3 sequences, with roughly 30% seen only once. Jointly, the top ten make up roughly 14% of the sample. The sequenced sample consisted of blood. The receptors originated from an elderly woman in good health.

In regard to this clonotype: One junction end disagrees with the germline gene, perhaps due to a read error. V gene TRBV3-1 combines with J gene TRBJ1-1; maybe TRBD1 (6 bases). CDR1 is LGHDT, CDR2 YNNKEL, per germline (reference sequence). The CDR3 loop spans 15 amino acids. The DNA for the CDR3 is TGTGCCAACAGCCGAGGGGGGGTCCCGAACACTGAAGCTTTCTTT. Amino acids: CANSRGGVPNTEAFF.

This clonotype was counted at least ten times. The gene calls are TRBV7-8 and TRBJ2-3; TRBD1 or TRBD2 may be the D gene (6 bases each). Germline-derived CDR1 and CDR2 are SGHVS and FQNEAQ. The CDR3 consists of 16 residues. V dropped 5 bases and J dropped 0 bases, with 15 bases sitting between them. CDR3 in amino acids: CASSRASGASTDTQYF. The CDR3, as DNA: TGTGCCAGCAGCCGTGCTTCGGGGGCCAGCACAGATACGCAGTATTTT.

This clonotype occurred many times. V usage is TRBV5-1 and J usage is TRBJ2-1, with D possibly TRBD2 on 5 matching bases. Germline CDR1 and CDR2: SGHRS and YFSETQ. Trimming took off 4 bases at V and 5 bases at J, with 16 bases between the two ends. The CDR3 runs 15 residues. The CDR3 loop reads CASSEGPSANNEQFF. CDR3 DNA sequence: TGCGCCAGCAGCGAGGGCCCATCCGCGAACAATGAGCAGTTCTTC.